This is a list of T cell receptor beta chains from one sample in a study of human T cells and chemical hapten exposure. MiXCR, run by TCRdb on the RACE reads, gives a single entry per CDR3 protein. Of about 290,000 distinct CDR3 sequences in the sample, roughly 7.4% were seen once. The sample here was whole blood, taken in connection with sensitization to the hapten diphenylcyclopropenone (DPC). All receptors come from a man younger than 35 with alopecia areata. Some clones in this sample may be carry-over from other donors' samples. Both conserved end residues are part of each CDR3. Each record gives: J gene, V gene, CDR3 protein.

TRBJ2-1,TRBV11-2,CASAVFHNEQFF
TRBJ1-2,TRBV15,CATSSDLGTSLYGYTF
TRBJ2-7,TRBV20-1,CSASRPVSYEQYF
TRBJ2-7,TRBV20-1,CSARPNRRPYEQYF
TRBJ2-4,TRBV9,CASSPDRGSAKNIQYF
TRBJ1-3,TRBV5-1,CASSLDGPQGGNTIYF
TRBJ1-1,TRBV29-1,CSVGLTVSNTEAFF
TRBJ1-2,TRBV7-2,CASSLALTGNYGYTF
TRBJ2-6,TRBV6-2/TRBV6-3,CASSYLTGANVLTF
TRBJ2-1,TRBV6-6,CASSYAAYEQFF
TRBJ2-1,TRBV20-1,CSASTYKEQFF
TRBJ1-1,TRBV28,CASSPPGRPRGTEAFF
TRBJ1-5,TRBV4-1,CASSQGHQPQHF
TRBJ1-4,TRBV20-1,CSAKKGQGAEKLFF
TRBJ2-2,TRBV24-1,CATSDFYNAGELFF
TRBJ2-5,TRBV12-3/TRBV12-4,CASSLDAAGPETQYF
TRBJ2-5,TRBV12-3/TRBV12-4,CASRTSGGAIETQYF
TRBJ1-1,TRBV7-9,CASSLFVLNTEAFF
TRBJ1-1,TRBV6-2/TRBV6-3,CASSYSRGVTEAFF
TRBJ2-1,TRBV2,CASSVSQADNEQFF
TRBJ1-2,TRBV28,CASSWRVTNYGYTF
TRBJ1-4,TRBV5-5,CASSLPRSNHEKLFF
TRBJ2-1,TRBV4-1,CASSQEGRVQFF
TRBJ2-1,TRBV9,CASSAQQTGLAGGPSYNEQFF
TRBJ1-5,TRBV15,CATSRLGRASNQPQHF
TRBJ1-3,TRBV6-6,CASSYSKGAPSGNTIYF
TRBJ1-2,TRBV27,CASSNANYGYTF
TRBJ1-1,TRBV5-1,CASSWGQLNTEAFF
TRBJ2-1,TRBV20-1,CSADHTHRGHEQFF
TRBJ2-1,TRBV4-3,CASSERLAGDLYNEQFF
TRBJ1-2,TRBV5-6,CASSLNTEYSYGYTF
TRBJ2-1,TRBV7-2,CASSLAAGVYNEQFF
TRBJ2-1,TRBV12-3/TRBV12-4,CASTLDSYYNEQFF
TRBJ2-6,TRBV14,CASSLMPGTGANVLTF
TRBJ2-7,TRBV9,CASSVRDTPYEQYF
TRBJ2-1,TRBV5-1,CASSSGQGSYNEQFF
TRBJ1-2,TRBV2,CASRPTPGLDYGYTF
TRBJ1-1,TRBV7-2,CASSAGTGMNTEAFF
TRBJ2-2,TRBV7-6,CASSPRTSGNTGELFF
TRBJ2-1,TRBV20-1,CSARTGILGDEQFF